Following are 29 T cell receptor beta chains from one sample sequenced in a study of blood T cell repertoires in COVID-19. Only in-frame clones appear in the TCRdb table, and some are missing; sequencing was by immunoSEQ multiplex PCR. The sample lists about 170,000 clones, roughly 87% occurring once. Sample: PBMCs or T cells enriched from blood (not recorded which). Receptor source: a woman aged 45-65 years who had recovered from COVID-19.

The J gene is TRBJ2-7, the V gene TRBV5-8, with D uncertain. CDR1 SGHTS and CDR2 YDEGEE come from the germline V gene. The CDR3 sequence is 12 residues long. The V end lost 4 bases, the J end lost 2 bases, and 7 bases lay between the germline ends. Here the CDR3 DNA reads TGTGCCAGCAGCCGAGAGACCTACGAGCAGTACTTC. This sequence encodes CASSRETYEQYF. The complete variable domain, with remaining parts taken from reference TRBV5-8 and TRBJ2-7, reads EAGVTQSPTHLIKTRGQQATLRCSPISGHTSVYWYQQALGLGLQFLLWYDEGEERNRGNFPPRFSGRQFPNYSSELNVNALELEDSALYLCASSRETYEQYFGPGTRLTVT.

The genes are TRBV19 and TRBJ1-6; D is possibly TRBD1 (5 bases). The V and J ends lost 4 bases and 4 bases respectively, with 11 bases between them. There are 15 residues in the CDR3. CDR1 LNHDA and CDR2 SQIVND come from the germline V gene (reference sequence). The CDR3 here is CASSKSTDYNSPLHF. The CDR3 DNA follows: TGTGCCAGTAGTAAGTCGACAGATTATAATTCACCCCTCCACTTT.

This clone was seen a handful of times. The chain employs TRBV27 and TRBJ1-1; a possible D gene is TRBD1 (6 bases). CDR1 MNHEY and CDR2 SMNVEV come from the germline V gene (reference sequence). CDR3 length: 18 amino acids. V was cut by 0 bases and J by 3 bases, with 20 bases left in between. The CDR3 is CASSLSTLRSGEDTEAFF. As DNA, the CDR3 is TGTGCCAGCAGTTTATCGACTCTTCGATCAGGGGAAGACACTGAAGCTTTCTTT.

V is TRBV12-2 and J is TRBJ2-7; TRBD2 is taken as the D call from the table, unchecked against the DNA. TRBV12-2 is a documented pseudogene. This CDR3 spans 16 amino acids. CDR3: CASLEMGRRASYEQYF. The CDR3 DNA follows: TGTGCAAGTCTGGAGATGGGGCGGAGGGCCTCCTACGAGCAGTACTTC.

The chain joins TRBV30 to TRBJ2-2, with 8 bases that match TRBD1. Germline-derived CDR1 and CDR2 are GTSNPN and SVGIG (reference sequence). V was pared by 3 bases and J by 6 bases, with 12 bases of the junction left unmatched. This CDR3 contains 16 residues. CDR3 sequence reads: CAWSPIRTGSSGELFF. In nucleotides, the CDR3 is TGTGCCTGGAGCCCCATTAGGACAGGGTCCTCCGGGGAGCTGTTTTTT.

The V gene is TRBV10-3, the J gene TRBJ2-1; TRBD2 might be the D (5 bases). The CDR3 runs 12 residues. Trimming cost V 2 bases and J 12 bases, with 11 bases left between them. The germline CDR1 and CDR2 sequences are ENHRY and SYGVKD. The CDR3 DNA sequence: TGTGCCATCAGTGAGGTATTGGACTCGCAGTTCTTC. It translates to CAISEVLDSQFF.

This chain uses TRBV29-1 with TRBJ2-3, with D maybe TRBD1 (6 bases). CDR3 length: 13 amino acids. The germline CDR1 and CDR2 sequences are SQVTM and ANQGSEA. The V gene lost 7 bases and the J gene lost 1 base, with 12 bases spanning the gap. CDR3 sequence (DNA): TGCAGCGCCTGGGACACCCGCACAGATACGCAGTATTTT. Its protein is CSAWDTRTDTQYF.

The table lists this clone with a few counts. The chain uses TRBV4-3 and TRBJ2-5; 9 bases are shared with TRBD2. Per germline, CDR1 LGHNA and CDR2 YSLEER. The CDR3 has 15 residues. V shed 0 bases, J shed 5 bases, and the junction held 4 bases outside the gene matches. CDR3: CASSQDWTSAETQYF. The CDR3 DNA is TGCGCCAGCAGCCAAGATTGGACTAGCGCCGAGACCCAGTACTTC.

The chain combines TRBV2 with TRBJ2-3; 9 nucleotides match TRBD2. Trimming removed 8 bases from V and 4 bases from J; junction bases left unmatched: 7. Per germline, CDR1 SNHLY and CDR2 FYNNEI. The CDR3 loop spans 14 amino acids. CDR3 DNA sequence: TGTGCCAGCCATCCCCGGACTAGCGCAGATACGCAGTATTTT. It yields the protein CASHPRTSADTQYF. Full variable domain (rest looked up from reference TRBV2 and TRBJ2-3): EPEVTQTPSHQVTQMGQEVILRCVPISNHLYFYWYRQILGQKVEFLVSFYNNEISEKSEIFDDQFSVERPDGSNFTLKIRSTKLEDSAMYFCASHPRTSADTQYFGPGTRLTVL.

Written as DNA, the CDR3 is TGTGCCAGCAGCTACCGACAGGGGGATTTTGGGGGCTACACCTTC. It encodes CASSYRQGDFGGYTF. The chain links TRBV7-2 to TRBJ1-2, with TRBD1 matching 9 bases. Germline assignment: CDR1 SGHTA and CDR2 FQGNSA. There are 15 residues in the CDR3. J lost 8 bases, V lost 4 bases, and 11 bases had no gene match.

The CDR3 loop reads CATSDGSGTGKRGYTF. The CDR3 DNA follows: TGTGCCACCAGTGATGGATCCGGGACAGGGAAGCGTGGCTACACCTTC. This chain connects TRBV24-1 to TRBJ1-2, with 9 positions matching TRBD1. J gave up 7 bases and V 3 bases, and 11 bases lay outside the gene matches. Germline assignment: CDR1 KGHDR and CDR2 SFDVKD. This CDR3 contains 16 residues.

This rearrangement joins TRBV9 to TRBJ1-2; 7 nucleotides agree with TRBD1. The CDR3 runs 16 residues. Germline V gene lookup returns CDR1 SGDLS and CDR2 YYNGEE. Trimming at V came to 0 bases and at J to 4 bases, leaving 9 bases not matched to a gene. The CDR3, as DNA: TGTGCCAGCAGCGTAGTCGTGACAGGGTCTTTCTATGGCTACACCTTC. This gives the protein CASSVVVTGSFYGYTF.

V and J are TRBV28 and TRBJ1-2; D is perhaps TRBD1 (5 bases). The germline CDR1 and CDR2 sequences are MDHEN and SYDVKM. Between the trimmed V and J ends, which lost 4 bases and 7 bases, there was a span of 7 bases. CDR3 length: 11 amino acids. The CDR3 DNA sequence: TGTGCCAGCAGTTACCAGGGTGGCTACACCTTC. Amino acids: CASSYQGGYTF.

Regarding this clone: Other DNA sequences from this sample encode an identical CDR3 as well. The chain links TRBV28 to TRBJ2-7; D remains ambiguous. Trimming stripped 3 bases from V and 3 bases from J, with 6 bases between. Germline lookup yields CDR1 MDHEN and CDR2 SYDVKM. The CDR3 covers 12 residues. CDR3 sequence: CASSFSSYEQYF. The DNA for the CDR3 is TGTGCCAGCAGTTTCTCCAGCTACGAGCAGTACTTC.

The chain couples TRBV4-1 to TRBJ1-1, with a weak D call TRBD1 (6 bases). Germline V gene sequence: CDR1 MGHRA, CDR2 YSYEKL. CDR3 length equals 13 residues. V was cut by 0 bases and J by 11 bases, with 13 bases left in between. CDR3 DNA sequence: TGCGCCAGCAGCCAAGATCGGGGGGCGCGGGCTTTCTTT. It encodes CASSQDRGARAFF.

The chain is built from TRBV27 and TRBJ2-3, with TRBD2 matching over 11 bases. The V segment lost 1 base and the J segment 6 bases; nucleotides outside the gene matches: 0. Per germline, CDR1 MNHEY and CDR2 SMNVEV (reference sequence). The CDR3 has 14 residues. This chain's CDR3 is CASSLWTSGDTQYF. The CDR3 DNA follows: TGTGCCAGCAGTTTATGGACTAGCGGGGATACGCAGTATTTT.

The rearrangement uses TRBV7-2 and TRBJ2-5, with D unresolved. CDR3 size: 14 residues. Looked up from germline, CDR1 is SGHTA and CDR2 is FQGNSA. Between the trimmed V and J ends, which lost 1 base and 3 bases, there was a span of 9 bases. DNA for the CDR3: TGTGCCAGCAGCTTAGGGCCTCGTGAAGAGACCCAGTACTTC. It encodes CASSLGPREETQYF.

CDR3 loop: CSVVGSGYTF. Written as DNA, the CDR3 is TGCAGCGTTGTCGGGTCAGGCTACACCTTC. The chain recombines TRBV29-1 with TRBJ1-2, with D hard to call. Trimming stripped 4 bases from V and 8 bases from J, with 8 bases between. Germline lookup yields CDR1 SQVTM and CDR2 ANQGSEA. The CDR3 sequence is 10 residues long.

V and J are TRBV16 and TRBJ1-5; TRBD1 matches at 9 bases. V gave up 2 bases and J gave up 5 bases; unmatched junction bases: 4. CDR3 size: 15 residues. Germline CDR1 is KGHSY and CDR2 is FQNENV. CDR3 bases: TGTGCCAGCAGCCAAGCTACAGGGGGCGATCAGCCCCAGCATTTT. It is translated as CASSQATGGDQPQHF.

J is TRBJ1-2 and V is TRBV28, with TRBD1 identical over 7 bases. The J segment lost 4 bases and the V segment lost 4 bases, leaving 6 bases of the junction unmatched. The CDR3 has 14 residues. Looked up from germline, CDR1 is MDHEN and CDR2 is SYDVKM. The CDR3 region is CASSSLPGGYGYTF. DNA for the CDR3: TGTGCCAGCAGTTCCTTGCCAGGGGGCTATGGCTACACCTTC.

The genes are TRBV9 and TRBJ1-4, with 7 bases aligning to TRBD1. The trim removed 4 bases at V and 8 bases at J, leaving 5 bases unmatched. This CDR3 region has 13 residues. Germline CDR1 reads SGDLS; CDR2 reads YYNGEE. Written as DNA, the CDR3 is TGTGCCAGCAGCCCCCGGACAGGAGAAAAACTGTTTTTT. It yields the protein CASSPRTGEKLFF.

The rearrangement uses TRBV2 and TRBJ2-1; the D is unclear. Germline V gene sequence: CDR1 SNHLY, CDR2 FYNNEI. V lost 3 bases and J lost 10, with 7 bases in between. The length of the CDR3 is 11 residues. The CDR3 bases are TGTGCCAGCAGTGATGAGTTGGAGCAGTTCTTC. It encodes CASSDELEQFF.

The chain has TRBV7-2 and TRBJ2-7, with 10 nucleotides matching TRBD1. The germline V gene has CDR1 SGHTA and CDR2 FQGNSA. The CDR3 has 15 residues. V lost 6 bases, J lost 3 bases, and 8 bases stayed unmatched. Here the CDR3 DNA reads TGTGCCAGCAGTTGGACCGGGACAGGGGTCTACGAGCAGTACTTC. It yields the protein CASSWTGTGVYEQYF.

The rearrangement links TRBV19 to TRBJ2-7; a possible D gene is TRBD1 (6 bases). Trimming removed 5 bases from V and 2 bases from J, with 13 bases in between. Germline V CDR1 and CDR2: LNHDA, SQIVND (reference sequence). The CDR3 consists of 14 residues. CDR3 loop: CASSSGQPAYEQYF. Written as DNA, the CDR3 is TGTGCCAGTAGTTCGGGACAACCTGCCTACGAGCAGTACTTC.

This chain links TRBV5-1 with TRBJ2-3; 8 bases are a match to TRBD2. The CDR3 length is 16 residues. The germline gives CDR1 SGHRS, CDR2 YFSETQ. Trimming removed 4 bases from V and 0 bases from J; junction bases left unmatched: 7. CDR3 in amino acids: CASSRTGRASTDTQYF. The CDR3 region has the DNA TGCGCCAGCAGCCGAACCGGGAGGGCGAGCACAGATACGCAGTATTTT.

V and J are TRBV2 and TRBJ1-3; D call uncertain. Trimming removed 3 bases at V and 8 bases at J, with 8 bases between. CDR3 length equals 12 residues. The V gene's germline CDR1 is SNHLY and CDR2 FYNNEI. The CDR3 DNA sequence: TGTGCCAGCAGTGAGTCGGGAGACACCATATATTTT. Translated, it gives CASSESGDTIYF.

The chain joins TRBV5-1 to TRBJ1-1, with D possibly being TRBD1 (5 bases). The CDR3 runs 16 residues. Germline CDR1 and CDR2: SGHRS and YFSETQ. V was cut by 0 bases and J by 0 bases, with 12 bases left in between. CDR3 sequence (DNA): TGCGCCAGCAGCTTGGAGCTCGGAGGGGTGAACACTGAAGCTTTCTTT. This sequence encodes CASSLELGGVNTEAFF.

The V and J genes are TRBV7-2 and TRBJ1-2, with TRBD1 matching 9 bases. V lost 5 bases and J lost 7; bases outside the gene matches: 8. From germline, CDR1 is SGHTA and CDR2 FQGNSA. The CDR3 extends over 14 amino acids. CDR3 nucleotide sequence: TGTGCCAGCAGCCCGTCGACAGGGGGTGTTGGCTACACCTTC. Amino acid sequence: CASSPSTGGVGYTF.

This chain uses TRBV10-3 with TRBJ2-1; 13 bases map to TRBD2. Germline V CDR1 and CDR2: ENHRY, SYGVKD. With 5 bases clipped from V and 8 bases from J, the junction kept 9 bases outside the gene matches. The CDR3 has 16 amino acids. CDR3 residues: CAISITSGRAADEQFF. DNA of the CDR3: TGTGCCATCAGTATTACTAGCGGGAGGGCCGCCGATGAGCAGTTCTTC.